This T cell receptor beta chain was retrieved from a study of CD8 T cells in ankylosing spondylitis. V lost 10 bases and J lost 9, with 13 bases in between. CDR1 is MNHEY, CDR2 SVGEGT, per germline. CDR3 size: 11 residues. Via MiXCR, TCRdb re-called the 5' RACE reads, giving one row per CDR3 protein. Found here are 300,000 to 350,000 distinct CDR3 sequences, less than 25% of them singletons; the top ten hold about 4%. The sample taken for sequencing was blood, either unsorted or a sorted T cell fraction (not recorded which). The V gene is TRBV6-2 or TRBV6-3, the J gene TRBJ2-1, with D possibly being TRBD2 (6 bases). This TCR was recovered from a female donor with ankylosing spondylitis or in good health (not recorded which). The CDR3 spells CATREELEQFF. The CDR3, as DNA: TGTGCCACCAGGGAGGAGCTTGAGCAGTTCTTC.